What follows are 7 T cell receptor beta chains derived from one specimen sequenced in a study of blood T cell repertoires in COVID-19. The table came from immunoSEQ multiplex PCR; TCRdb's copy has only in-frame clones and leaves some out. The table records roughly 130,000 clones, around nine tenths of them present only once. The sample was peripheral blood. These receptors were collected from a man in his sixties with COVID-19, enrolled during active disease.

This clone has only one observation. This chain links TRBV5-1 with TRBJ2-5; TRBD1 matches at 7 bases. The V and J ends lost 3 bases and 3 bases, in that order; junction bases with no gene match: 5. The germline CDR1 and CDR2 sequences are SGHRS and YFSETQ. The CDR3 is 14 amino acids. CDR3: CASSSSTGKETQYF. The DNA for the CDR3 is TGCGCCAGCAGCTCGTCGACAGGGAAAGAGACCCAGTACTTC.

The chain carries TRBV7-2 and TRBJ2-7; 11 nucleotides line up with TRBD2. The junction had 3 bases not matched to a gene; V was cut back by 2 bases and J by 6 bases. Germline CDR1 is SGHTA and CDR2 is FQGNSA. The CDR3 consists of 14 residues. The CDR3 is CASSLSLAGGEQYF. In nucleotides, the CDR3 is TGTGCCAGCAGCTTAAGTCTAGCGGGAGGCGAGCAGTACTTC.

The rearrangement links TRBV20-1 to TRBJ2-7; D possibly corresponds to TRBD2 (6 bases). V was cut by 6 bases and J by 10 bases, with 16 bases left in between. The CDR3 consists of 11 residues. Germline V gives CDR1 DFQATT, CDR2 SNEGSKA (reference sequence). The CDR3 nucleotides are TGCAGTGCCTTTCGAGAAGGGACTCAGTACTTC. Amino acid sequence: CSAFREGTQYF.

The rearrangement links TRBV6-4 to TRBJ2-6; D unclear. Germline CDR1 is MRHNA and CDR2 is SNTAGT. V was cut by 2 bases and J by 4 bases, with 12 bases left in between. The CDR3 sequence is 16 residues long. The CDR3 sequence: CASSDRFGLGANVLTF. In DNA, the CDR3 is TGTGCCAGCAGTGACAGGTTCGGGTTGGGGGCCAACGTCCTGACTTTC.

This chain connects TRBV12-3 or TRBV12-4 to TRBJ2-1, with TRBD2 matching over 10 bases. This CDR3 contains 11 residues. V was pared by 6 bases and J by 15 bases, with 5 bases of the junction left unmatched. DNA for the CDR3: TGTGCCAGCAGAAGCGGGAGGGCGGGGTTCTTC. Translated, it gives CASRSGRAGFF.

This clone was seen a single time. The rearrangement joins TRBV4-3 to TRBJ2-1; 7 positions match TRBD1. The V gene's germline CDR1 is LGHNA and CDR2 YSLEER. V was pared by 0 bases and J by 1 base, with 9 bases of the junction left unmatched. The CDR3 consists of 18 residues. The CDR3 DNA reads TGCGCCAGCAGCCAAGAGGCCACAGGGGCCATTTCCTACAATGAGCAGTTCTTC. Translating it yields CASSQEATGAISYNEQFF.

The chain uses TRBV5-4 and TRBJ2-5, with TRBD2 matching over 7 bases. With V trimmed by 0 bases and J by 3 bases, 2 bases remained unmatched. The CDR3 contains 14 residues. Germline V gene lookup returns CDR1 SGHNT and CDR2 YYREEE (reference sequence). Written as DNA, the CDR3 is TGTGCCAGCAGCTTGGAGGGGAGGGAAGAGACCCAGTACTTC. Translation: CASSLEGREETQYF.